The rows below give T cell receptor beta chains drawn from one sample of a study of B cell selection in AIRE deficiency. TCRdb keeps only in-frame clones here, not all; method: immunoSEQ multiplex PCR. This sample yields 20,000 to 25,000 clones, of which roughly 96% are seen a single time; roughly 0.2% belongs to the top ten. Input material: CD4+CD127+ conventional T cells sorted from PBMCs. The receptors were sampled from a human donor in good health. Each CDR3 is given with its conserved first and last residue. The order of the fields is D gene, J gene, clone size, V gene, CDR3 DNA, CDR3 protein. D genes are given only for firm matches. Clone size is given for some rows only: seen once, a few or many times, or a class if the clone is expanded.

NA,TRBJ1-5,NA,TRBV28,TGTGCCAGCAGTTGGGATAGCAATCAGCCCCAGCATTTT,CASSWDSNQPQHF
NA,TRBJ1-3,once,TRBV28,TGTGCCAGCAGTTTTTCGGGGGTGGGCGGAAACACCATATATTTT,CASSFSGVGGNTIYF
NA,TRBJ2-1,once,TRBV5-1,TGCGCCAGCAGCTTGGAGGGGCCTGTAAACAATGAGCAGTTCTTC,CASSLEGPVNNEQFF
NA,TRBJ1-5,once,TRBV7-8,TGTGCCAGCAGCTGGGACGGGAATCAGCCCCAGCATTTT,CASSWDGNQPQHF
TRBD1,TRBJ1-1,NA,TRBV25-1,TGTGCCAGCAGTGAATATGCCGTAACCGGGACAGGGGGAGCTTTCTTT,CASSEYAVTGTGGAFF
NA,TRBJ2-5,once,TRBV4-1,TGCGCCAGCAGCCAAGTAGGGAGGAACGTCTTGGGAGAGACCCAGTACTTC,CASSQVGRNVLGETQYF
NA,TRBJ2-3,NA,TRBV11-3,TGTGCCAGCAGCCAATTGGCCGGGACGACCACAGATACGCAGTATTTT,CASSQLAGTTTDTQYF
NA,TRBJ2-3,NA,TRBV18,TGTGCCAGCTCACCACGGATGTATGTTTTCGGGACTCCTTCTACAGATACGCAGTATTTT,CASSPRMYVFGTPSTDTQYF
TRBD1,TRBJ2-7,NA,TRBV7-2,TGTGCCAGCAGCCCAGACAGGGGGCGCACCTACGAGCAGTACTTC,CASSPDRGRTYEQYF
NA,TRBJ1-3,NA,TRBV13,TGTGCCAGCAGCCCCGTAATCTCTGGAAACACCATATATTTT,CASSPVISGNTIYF
NA,TRBJ2-7,NA,TRBV10-3,TGTGCCAACAGGGAGGGACTACAATACGAGCAGTACTTC,CANREGLQYEQYF
NA,TRBJ2-7,NA,TRBV6-5,TGTGCCAGCAGTTACGCCTACGAGCAGTACTTC,CASSYAYEQYF
TRBD1,TRBJ1-4,NA,TRBV18,TGTGCCGGCTCACCGAGACAGGGGGCCGGGGGTGAAAAACTGTTTTTT,CAGSPRQGAGGEKLFF
TRBD2,TRBJ2-1,NA,TRBV7-8,TGTGCCAGCAGAACGGGACTAGCGGGACTACAGATTGTCTTC,CASRTGLAGLQIVF
TRBD1,TRBJ2-7,NA,TRBV10-3,TGTGCCATCAGGGGACAGGGGGCGAGGTACGAGCAGTACTTC,CAIRGQGARYEQYF
NA,TRBJ1-6,NA,TRBV27,TGTGCCAGCAGTTTAAAGGCAGAGGCCAATTCACCCCTCCACTTT,CASSLKAEANSPLHF
NA,TRBJ2-7,once,TRBV27,TGTGCCAGCAGTTTCCAAAGTGCAGGGAACGAGCAGTACTTC,CASSFQSAGNEQYF
NA,TRBJ2-2,NA,TRBV4-3,TGCGCCAGCAGCCAAGAACGGACTTGGAACACCGGGGAGCTGTTTTTT,CASSQERTWNTGELFF
NA,TRBJ2-1,NA,TRBV9,TGTGCCAGCAGCGTAGCTCCTTACAATGAGCAGTTCTTC,CASSVAPYNEQFF
TRBD1,TRBJ1-2,NA,TRBV27,TGTGCCAGCAGTTTCTCGGACAGGGGGACTAATCACTATGGCTACACCTTC,CASSFSDRGTNHYGYTF
NA,TRBJ1-1,NA,TRBV5-6,TGTGCCAGCAGCAAGGACACGAACACTGAAGCTTTCTTT,CASSKDTNTEAFF
NA,TRBJ2-7,NA,TRBV5-1,TGCGCCAGCAGCTTGGCCAAAAGGGTTTTTGAACACGAGCAGTACTTC,CASSLAKRVFEHEQYF
NA,TRBJ2-2,NA,TRBV19,TGTGCCTGTGGCAGGGGGGGTCCCGGGGAGCTGTTTTTT,CACGRGGPGELFF
TRBD1,TRBJ1-1,NA,TRBV6-5,TGTGCCAGCAGCGGTCCCGACAGGGGAAACACTGAAGCTTTCTTT,CASSGPDRGNTEAFF
NA,TRBJ1-3,NA,TRBV21-1,TGTGCCAGCAGCTCCGGGTTCCCCGGAAACACCATATATTTT,CASSSGFPGNTIYF
TRBD2,TRBJ2-1,NA,TRBV6-6,TGTGCCAGCGGGCGGGAGGGTAGGGTCAATGAGCAGTTCTTC,CASGREGRVNEQFF
TRBD1,TRBJ2-7,NA,TRBV19,TGTGCCAGTAGTATAAGTGGGACAGGGTCCTACGAGCAGTACTTC,CASSISGTGSYEQYF
NA,TRBJ2-7,NA,TRBV5-8,TGTGCCAGCAGCTTGGAACGCGAGCAGTACTTC,CASSLEREQYF
NA,TRBJ2-7,NA,TRBV10-1,TGCGCCAGCAGTGGCTCGGCAGACCACAGGCCCTACGAGCAGTACTTC,CASSGSADHRPYEQYF
TRBD1,TRBJ1-5,NA,TRBV5-1,TGCGCCAGCAGCTTGGGAGTTGGGACAGTTAGCAATCAGCCCCAGCATTTT,CASSLGVGTVSNQPQHF
NA,TRBJ1-2,once,TRBV19,TGTGCCAGTAGGAGCCGTGGGGCGGTTAACTATGGCTACACCTTC,CASRSRGAVNYGYTF
NA,TRBJ2-1,NA,TRBV19,TGTGCCAGTAGTATAGAGGGTCGCCGCTCCTACAATGAGCAGTTCTTC,CASSIEGRRSYNEQFF
NA,TRBJ1-1,NA,TRBV2,TGTGCCAGCAGCCGTAGGACAAGTAACACTGAAGCTTTCTTT,CASSRRTSNTEAFF
TRBD1,TRBJ2-6,once,TRBV2,TGTGCCAGCAGTGAATACGGGACAGGGTTGATCTCTGGGGCCAACGTCCTGACTTTC,CASSEYGTGLISGANVLTF
TRBD2,TRBJ2-4,NA,TRBV5-1,TGCGCCAGCAGCTTAGAGGCGGGAGGGGACATTCAGTACTTC,CASSLEAGGDIQYF
TRBD2,TRBJ2-7,NA,TRBV28,TGTGCCAGCAGTGTAGCGGGAGTTCGGGACGAGCAGTACTTC,CASSVAGVRDEQYF
NA,TRBJ1-2,NA,TRBV9,TGTGCCGGCAGCGTACAAGGCTATGGCTACACCTTC,CAGSVQGYGYTF
NA,TRBJ2-2,NA,TRBV18,TGTGCCAGCTCACTCCAGTCCGGCTCCGGGGAGCTGTTTTTT,CASSLQSGSGELFF
NA,TRBJ2-7,NA,TRBV28,TGTGCCAGCAGTTCAGGCTTGAGGGACGAGCAGTACTTC,CASSSGLRDEQYF
NA,TRBJ1-2,NA,TRBV6-5,TGTGCCAGCAGTACCAGGGACAACTATGGCTACACCTTC,CASSTRDNYGYTF
TRBD1,TRBJ1-4,NA,TRBV5-1,TGCGCCAGCACCGGGACAGGGCCTAATGAAAAACTGTTTTTT,CASTGTGPNEKLFF
NA,TRBJ1-1,NA,TRBV7-2,TGTGCCAGCAGCTTAGCAGGGTCGGTCCCTGAAGCTTTCTTT,CASSLAGSVPEAFF
TRBD1,TRBJ1-2,NA,TRBV28,TGTGCCAGCAGTATGGGAGCCGGGACAGGGGGCAACTATGGCTACACCTTC,CASSMGAGTGGNYGYTF
NA,TRBJ1-3,NA,TRBV15,TGTGCCACCAGCAGAGGGCCGGGCGCCTCTGGAAACACCATATATTTT,CATSRGPGASGNTIYF
TRBD1,TRBJ1-4,NA,TRBV4-1,TGCGCCAGCAGGGCCGGACAGGGGATCCGTGATGAAAAACTGTTTTTT,CASRAGQGIRDEKLFF
NA,TRBJ2-7,NA,TRBV15,TGTGCCACCAGTGGGCCTCCTAACGCCGTAGTCTACGAGCAGTACTTC,CATSGPPNAVVYEQYF
NA,TRBJ1-5,few,TRBV28,TGTGCCAGCACGGGGCAATTGCGTCAGCCCCAGCATTTT,CASTGQLRQPQHF
NA,TRBJ2-3,NA,TRBV28,TGTGCCAGCAGTTTAAGGGCTAGCAAGGCAGATACGCAGTATTTT,CASSLRASKADTQYF
NA,TRBJ2-7,NA,TRBV7-2,TGTGCCAGCAGCCCCGAACCTAGCGGAGGGGGAGAGCAGTACTTC,CASSPEPSGGGEQYF
TRBD1,TRBJ1-3,NA,TRBV6-5,TGTGCCAGCAGTTCATGGCTGACAGGGACTGGAAACACCATATATTTT,CASSSWLTGTGNTIYF
NA,TRBJ2-5,NA,TRBV10-2,TGCGCCAGCAGTGAGCCTGGGGAGACCCAGTACTTC,CASSEPGETQYF
NA,TRBJ2-7,NA,TRBV11-3,TGTGCCAGCAGTTATACAGGGTCCGAGCAGTACTTC,CASSYTGSEQYF
TRBD1,TRBJ2-1,NA,TRBV15,TGTGCCACCAGCAGAGGGGGATCGACAGGGACCTCGGAGCAGTTCTTC,CATSRGGSTGTSEQFF
NA,TRBJ1-2,NA,TRBV27,TGTGCCAGCAGTCCCCGACAGTTCAGGGGCTACACCTTC,CASSPRQFRGYTF
TRBD2,TRBJ2-2,NA,TRBV28,TGTGCCAGCAGTTTGGGACTAGCGGGAGTATGGGACACCGGGGAGCTGTTTTTT,CASSLGLAGVWDTGELFF